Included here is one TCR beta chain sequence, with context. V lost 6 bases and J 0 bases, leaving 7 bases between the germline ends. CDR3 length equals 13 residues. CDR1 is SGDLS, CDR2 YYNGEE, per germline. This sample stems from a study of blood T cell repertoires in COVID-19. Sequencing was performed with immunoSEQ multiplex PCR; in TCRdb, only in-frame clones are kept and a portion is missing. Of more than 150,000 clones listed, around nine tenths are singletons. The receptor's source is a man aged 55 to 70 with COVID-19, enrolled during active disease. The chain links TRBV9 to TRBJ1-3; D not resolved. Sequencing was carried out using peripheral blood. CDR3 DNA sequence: TGTGCCAGCAAGCAAAGCTCTGGAAACACCATATATTTT. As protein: CASKQSSGNTIYF.